This is a list of T cell receptor beta chains from one sample in a study of cytomegalovirus exposure and HLA in healthy donors. Profiled with immunoSEQ multiplex PCR; TCRdb holds only in-frame clones, not every one. Of some 130,000 clones detected, more than 65% appear once; the ten largest clones hold roughly 4.2%. The sequencing sample was made of PBMCs. The receptors stem from a male donor in good health and CMV-seropositive. The conserved cysteine and the conserved F or W are not part of the CDR3 here.

v_call: TRBV9; j_call: TRBJ2-3; cdr3_aa: ASSVPTSGRATDTQY
v_call: TRBV14; j_call: TRBJ1-2; cdr3_aa: ASSQDTTGRSGYT
v_call: TRBV7-6; j_call: TRBJ2-1; cdr3_aa: ASRGRDEQF
v_call: TRBV27; j_call: TRBJ2-7; cdr3_aa: ASSPGLAGGPYEQY
v_call: TRBV5-1; j_call: TRBJ2-7; cdr3_aa: ASSLAGTGTYEQY
v_call: TRBV5-4; j_call: TRBJ1-2; cdr3_aa: ASSFPGQGAVGYT
v_call: TRBV9; j_call: TRBJ2-1; cdr3_aa: ASSVDPAGGLGNEQF
v_call: TRBV28; j_call: TRBJ1-2; cdr3_aa: ASSTGYGYT
v_call: TRBV28; j_call: TRBJ1-2; cdr3_aa: ASSLGDRGMRGYT
v_call: TRBV4-1; j_call: TRBJ1-1; cdr3_aa: ASSQANRVGRTEAF
v_call: TRBV29-1; j_call: TRBJ2-7; cdr3_aa: SVELFPGTGGYEQY
v_call: TRBV28; j_call: TRBJ2-5; cdr3_aa: ASSIPTPGQQETQY
v_call: TRBV10-3; j_call: TRBJ1-1; cdr3_aa: AISGGTGAPGRAF
v_call: TRBV13; j_call: TRBJ1-3; cdr3_aa: ASSFGTGSGNTIY
v_call: TRBV4-1; j_call: TRBJ2-7; cdr3_aa: ASSQEATSRLSLY
v_call: TRBV18; j_call: TRBJ2-2; cdr3_aa: ASSPQTWTGELF
v_call: TRBV7-9; j_call: TRBJ2-7; cdr3_aa: ASSRDRGQFYEQY
v_call: TRBV10-3; j_call: TRBJ2-1; cdr3_aa: AISEGLAGGPSSYNEQF
v_call: TRBV28; j_call: TRBJ1-1; cdr3_aa: ASSDYRVTAEAF
v_call: TRBV6-5; j_call: TRBJ1-5; cdr3_aa: ASSLGLNQPQH